This TCR beta chain was sequenced during a study of cytotoxic CD8 clonotypes in ibrutinib-treated CLL. Study details: There were some 10 relapsed/refractory patients and around 15 treatment-naive patients, and around 18 were IGHV unmutated. Responses comprised approximately 25 partial and 2 complete; at median around 67 months, 14 remained remitted and some 12 progressed.

Cryopreserved PBMCs were the source of approximately 2 micrograms of genomic DNA, which went to TCR beta libraries. The intended depth for sequencing was 1 in 200,000 to 1 in 1 million T cells. The protocol was immunoSEQ multiplex PCR, while the TCRdb copy is restricted to in-frame clones and leaves out a portion. The sample contains just over 200,000 clones, around 75% of which appear only once. Germline V gives CDR1 ENHRY, CDR2 SYGVKD. The V gene lost 2 bases and the J gene lost 3 bases, with 16 bases spanning the gap. The CDR3 runs 16 residues. V usage is TRBV10-3 and J usage is TRBJ1-2; D unresolved. Sequences were derived from PBMCs, sampled after 12 months of ibrutinib treatment. This TCR derives from a human donor with chronic lymphocytic leukemia. DNA of the CDR3: TGTGCCATCAGTGAGACTTTAGTTGCGGGAGACTATGGCTACACCTTC. Translating gives CAISETLVAGDYGYTF.